Below, 27 T cell receptor beta chains from the same sample are listed, as sequenced in a study of T cell responses to AZD1222 COVID-19 vaccine. The protocol was immunoSEQ multiplex PCR, while the TCRdb copy is restricted to in-frame clones and leaves out a portion. The sample holds over 130,000 clones, 80% to 95% seen once. Sample: peripheral blood, taken 28 days after the second AZD1222 dose. The receptors here all came from an adult who received the AZD1222 COVID-19 vaccine.

The chain has TRBV4-3 and TRBJ2-5; unclear D gene. Germline V gives CDR1 LGHNA, CDR2 YSLEER. The V end was cut by 0 bases, the J end by 5 bases, with 10 bases between. CDR3 length equals 14 residues. The CDR3 DNA is TGCGCCAGCAGCCAAGATACAGCTGCGGAGACCCAGTACTTC. It yields the protein CASSQDTAAETQYF.

The V call is TRBV9, the J call TRBJ1-3; D is undetermined. Per germline, CDR1 SGDLS and CDR2 YYNGEE. The CDR3 is made up of 14 amino acids. With 2 bases removed from V and 2 bases from J, the gap between germline ends came to 8 bases. CDR3 nucleotide sequence: TGTGCCAGCAGCGTTTTCGGGGCTGGAAACACCATATATTTT. The encoded protein is CASSVFGAGNTIYF.

The V and J genes are TRBV9 and TRBJ2-3, with 7 nucleotides matching TRBD2. The CDR3 sequence is 15 residues long. CDR1 is SGDLS, CDR2 YYNGEE, per germline. V lost 3 bases to trimming and J lost 6 bases; unmatched junction nucleotides: 10. The CDR3 here is CASSASGAEADTQYF. CDR3 DNA: TGTGCCAGCAGCGCCAGCGGGGCCGAAGCGGATACGCAGTATTTT.

The chain recombines TRBV13 with TRBJ2-5, with 9 bases identical to TRBD2. Looked up from germline, CDR1 is PRHDT and CDR2 is FYEKMQ (reference sequence). The CDR3 loop spans 16 amino acids. The trim removed 5 bases at V and 0 bases at J, leaving 7 bases unmatched. CDR3 sequence reads: CASSRSGRTYQETQYF. CDR3 sequence (DNA): TGTGCCAGCAGCCGCAGCGGGAGGACGTACCAAGAGACCCAGTACTTC.

This clone was seen just once. The chain employs TRBV29-1 and TRBJ1-1, with TRBD1 matching 7 bases. Germline CDR1 reads SQVTM; CDR2 reads ANQGSEA. The CDR3 extends over 13 amino acids. V dropped 3 bases and J dropped 3; count of bases not matched to a gene: 4. As DNA, the CDR3 is TGCAGCGTTGAGTGGGACAGCGACACTGAAGCTTTCTTT. This codes for CSVEWDSDTEAFF.

A remark on this clone: At the DNA level, this CDR3 is encoded by other sequences in the same sample as well. The chain's CDR3 is CASSPGQGPYEQYF. In DNA form, the CDR3 reads TGTGCCAGCAGCCCGGGACAGGGACCCTACGAGCAGTACTTC. The chain carries TRBV3-1 (or the pseudogene TRBV3-2) and TRBJ2-7, with 9 bases that match TRBD1. Germline V CDR1 and CDR2: LGHDT, YNNKEL (reference sequence). The CDR3 consists of 14 residues. The J segment lost 2 bases and the V segment lost 4 bases, leaving 3 bases of the junction unmatched.

This chain joins TRBV7-9 and TRBJ2-7, with 7 bases matching TRBD2. This CDR3 contains 15 residues. Germline lookup yields CDR1 SEHNR and CDR2 FQNEAQ (reference sequence). Trimming at V came to 4 bases and at J to 4 bases, leaving 10 bases not matched to a gene. CDR3 nucleotide sequence: TGTGCCAGCAGCTCCGAGGTCGGCGGGAGTTACGAGCAGTACTTC. This codes for CASSSEVGGSYEQYF.

The chain uses TRBV9 and TRBJ2-1; D gene uncertain. CDR1 and CDR2 (germline): SGDLS, YYNGEE. V was shortened by 0 bases and J by 9 bases, with 10 bases between the two germline ends. This CDR3 has 13 residues. CDR3 loop: CASSVDLVGEQFF. In nucleotides, the CDR3 is TGTGCCAGCAGCGTAGACCTGGTGGGTGAGCAGTTCTTC.

The chain carries TRBV9 and TRBJ1-1, with a possible D match to TRBD1 (6 bases). Trimming removed 4 bases from V and 4 bases from J, with 14 bases in between. Germline values: CDR1 SGDLS, CDR2 YYNGEE. This CDR3 is 14 amino acids long. Written as DNA, the CDR3 is TGTGCCAGCAGCCCCCGAGGAGGGGGCACTGAAGCTTTCTTT. Translating gives CASSPRGGGTEAFF.

The J gene is TRBJ2-3, the V gene TRBV10-3; D may be TRBD1 (6 bases). CDR3 length: 13 amino acids. From germline, CDR1 is ENHRY and CDR2 SYGVKD. V shed 8 bases and J shed 1 base, with 10 bases lying between them. CDR3 nucleotides: TGTGCCATCTGGGGACACCGCACAGATACGCAGTATTTT. Encoded protein: CAIWGHRTDTQYF.

V usage is TRBV18 and J usage is TRBJ1-2, with 7 bases lining up with TRBD1. The CDR3 sequence is 16 residues long. Germline V gene sequence: CDR1 KGHSH, CDR2 LQKENI. V shed 5 bases, J shed 6 bases, and the junction held 15 bases outside the gene matches. In DNA, the CDR3 is TGTGCCAGCTCATCGCAGAGACAGGGAAGATGGAATGGCTACACCTTC. Amino acid sequence: CASSSQRQGRWNGYTF. Together with reference TRBV18 and TRBJ1-2, the CDR3 gives the full variable domain: NAGVMQNPRHLVRRRGQEARLRCSPMKGHSHVYWYRQLPEEGLKFMVYLQKENIIDESGMPKERFSAEFPKEGPSILRIQQVVRGDSAAYFCASSSQRQGRWNGYTFGSGTRLTVV.

J is TRBJ2-1 and V is TRBV28, with 13 bases matching TRBD2. Germline CDR1 reads MDHEN; CDR2 reads SYDVKM. The length of the CDR3 is 16 residues. The V segment lost 6 bases and the J segment 8 bases; nucleotides outside the gene matches: 10. As DNA, the CDR3 is TGTGCCAGCAGCGATATACTAGCGGGAGGGGTAGATGAGCAGTTCTTC. Encoded protein: CASSDILAGGVDEQFF.

The rearrangement uses TRBV11-2 and TRBJ2-2, with a possible D match to TRBD1 (5 bases). V was cut by 4 bases and J by 5 bases, with 11 bases left in between. The CDR3 runs 14 residues. Germline CDR1 SGHAT, CDR2 FQNNGV. In DNA form, the CDR3 reads TGTGCCAGCAGCTCAAGAAGGGGTACCGGGGAGCTGTTTTTT. This codes for CASSSRRGTGELFF.

The rearrangement joins TRBV2 to TRBJ1-4, with a tentative D call TRBD1 (5 bases). The V end lost 6 bases, the J end lost 4 bases, and 15 bases lay between the germline ends. The CDR3 totals 15 residues. Germline V gives CDR1 SNHLY, CDR2 FYNNEI. The CDR3 nucleotides read TGTGCCAGCAGCACCCGGCCGGGGGTTAATGAAAAACTGTTTTTT. This encodes CASSTRPGVNEKLFF.

This clone has more than one count but fewer than ten. V usage is TRBV7-8 and J usage is TRBJ2-2; D is unclear. Germline V gene lookup returns CDR1 SGHVS and CDR2 FQNEAQ. The CDR3 length is 15 residues. The ends were cut back, 2 bases at V and 4 bases at J, with 11 bases in the middle. The CDR3 nucleotides are TGTGCCAGCAGCTTATTCGTAGTCTCCACCGGGGAGCTGTTTTTT. This sequence encodes CASSLFVVSTGELFF.

The chain couples TRBV5-1 to TRBJ2-7, with TRBD1 identical over 7 bases. CDR3 length: 15 amino acids. V dropped 3 bases and J dropped 6; count of bases not matched to a gene: 12. Germline V lookup: CDR1 SGHRS, CDR2 YFSETQ. DNA of the CDR3: TGCGCCAGCAGCTCCGACAGGGCCCGGGCGGGCGAGCAGTACTTC. As protein: CASSSDRARAGEQYF. The full variable domain, with the rest looked up from reference TRBV5-1 and TRBJ2-7, is KAGVTQTPRYLIKTRGQQVTLSCSPISGHRSVSWYQQTPGQGLQFLFEYFSETQRNKGNFPGRFSGRQFSNSRSEMNVSTLELGDSALYLCASSSDRARAGEQYFGPGTRLTVT.

This chain connects TRBV29-1 to TRBJ1-2; D uncertain. V was cut by 8 bases and J by 0 bases, with 7 bases left in between. Germline V gene lookup returns CDR1 SQVTM and CDR2 ANQGSEA. There are 11 residues in the CDR3. The CDR3: CSITTNYGYTF. Here the CDR3 DNA reads TGCAGCATTACTACTAACTATGGCTACACCTTC.

This clone has only a few counts. V gene TRBV2 combines with J gene TRBJ1-4; TRBD1 agrees at 9 bases. This CDR3 region has 14 residues. CDR1 is SNHLY and CDR2 is FYNNEI in the germline V gene. V lost 4 bases and J lost 7; bases outside the gene matches: 4. The CDR3 nucleotides read TGTGCCAGCAGTGTACAGGGGGCAGGTGAAAAACTGTTTTTT. Amino acid sequence: CASSVQGAGEKLFF.

V is TRBV7-2 and J is TRBJ2-7, with 10 bases lining up with TRBD2. The CDR3 length is 17 residues. Looked up from germline, CDR1 is SGHTA and CDR2 is FQGNSA. V was clipped by 6 bases and J by 7 bases; unmatched bases: 18. The CDR3 DNA is TGTGCCAGCAGTCCAACGGCCAGCGGGAGGGCCTATGGGGAGCAGTACTTC. Translated: CASSPTASGRAYGEQYF.

The chain couples TRBV12-3 or TRBV12-4 to TRBJ1-1; unclear D gene. The CDR3 spans 12 residues. The V end lost 5 bases, the J end lost 7 bases, and 11 bases lay between the germline ends. CDR3 in amino acids: CASSPNRVEAFF. CDR3 DNA: TGTGCCAGCAGTCCGAATCGGGTTGAAGCTTTCTTT.

The chain has TRBV30 and TRBJ1-3; D ambiguous. Trimming took off 7 bases at V and 0 bases at J, with 13 bases between the two ends. The germline CDR1 and CDR2 sequences are GTSNPN and SVGIG (reference sequence). The CDR3 covers 14 residues. The CDR3 reads CALEGRSSGNTIYF. Here the CDR3 DNA reads TGTGCCTTGGAAGGACGAAGCTCTGGAAACACCATATATTTT.

This clone occurred a few times. This sequence joins TRBV4-1 and TRBJ1-6, with 7 bases identical to TRBD1. This CDR3 is built from 17 residues. Germline assignment: CDR1 MGHRA and CDR2 YSYEKL. V was pared by 0 bases and J by 13 bases, with 15 bases of the junction left unmatched. The CDR3 region has the DNA TGCGCCAGCAGCCAAGATGGGGGACAGCCCTCAGGAAGTCCCCTCCACTTT. Residues: CASSQDGGQPSGSPLHF.

The V and J genes are TRBV7-6 and TRBJ1-2; D unresolved. Per the germline V gene, CDR1 is SGHVS and CDR2 is FNYEAQ. Trimming cost V 6 bases and J 5 bases, with 10 bases left between them. This CDR3 region has 12 residues. The CDR3: CASSKGGYGYTF. As DNA, the CDR3 is TGTGCCAGCAGTAAGGGCGGGTATGGCTACACCTTC.

V gene TRBV19 combines with J gene TRBJ1-4; 7 positions agree with TRBD1. Germline loops: CDR1 LNHDA, CDR2 SQIVND (reference sequence). V dropped 4 bases and J dropped 5; count of bases not matched to a gene: 7. The CDR3 extends over 15 amino acids. CDR3 sequence: CASSNPGQPNEKLFF. CDR3 sequence (DNA): TGTGCCAGTAGTAACCCGGGACAGCCGAATGAAAAACTGTTTTTT. The variable domain in full, with the rest retrieved from reference TRBV19 and TRBJ1-4, is DGGITQSPKYLFRKEGQNVTLSCEQNLNHDAMYWYRQDPGQGLRLIYYSQIVNDFQKGDIAEGYSVSREKKESFPLTVTSAQKNPTAFYLCASSNPGQPNEKLFFGSGTQLSVL.

CDR3: CAISTAGTEAFF. CDR3 sequence (DNA): TGTGCCATCAGTACTGCGGGCACCGAAGCTTTCTTT. The V gene is TRBV10-3, the J gene TRBJ1-1; D not certain. CDR1 and CDR2 (germline): ENHRY, SYGVKD. Trimming pared 5 bases from V and 8 bases from J, leaving 12 bases between. CDR3 size: 12 residues.

The genes are TRBV6-6 and TRBJ1-2, with a possible D match to TRBD1 (5 bases). V lost 10 bases and J 6 bases, leaving 12 bases between the germline ends. The V gene's germline CDR1 is MNHNY and CDR2 SVGAGI (reference sequence). The CDR3 is made up of 11 amino acids. DNA of the CDR3: TGTGCCATCGAAGGGGTCCATGGCTACACCTTC. This encodes CAIEGVHGYTF.

The chain joins TRBV4-2 to TRBJ1-5; the D is unclear. Trimming left V 0 bases short and J 2 bases short, with 14 bases between. The CDR3 totals 17 residues. Germline V gene data show CDR1 as LGHNA and CDR2 as YNFKEQ. CDR3 nucleotides: TGTGCCAGCAGCCAAGAAATCAAGGTCTGGGGCAATCAGCCCCAGCATTTT. Encoded protein: CASSQEIKVWGNQPQHF.